Shown below are 15 T cell receptor beta chains from a single sample sequenced in a study of cytomegalovirus exposure and HLA in healthy donors. Primers: 60 Vbeta forward and 13 Jbeta reverse. TCRdb's table, derived via immunoSEQ multiplex PCR, lists solely in-frame clones and lacks some. Here the sample spans under 150,000 clones, about 72% being singletons. Material: PBMCs. These receptors originate from a man aged 35-49 years in good health and CMV-seronegative.

V is TRBV5-1 and J is TRBJ2-2; 9 nucleotides match TRBD1. Unmatched junction bases numbered 8, after V lost 4 bases and J lost 4 bases. CDR1 is SGHRS, CDR2 YFSETQ, per germline. CDR3 size: 16 residues. CDR3 nucleotides: TGCGCCAGCAGCACCTCCGGGACAGGGTTCACCGGGGAGCTGTTTTTT. This gives the protein CASSTSGTGFTGELFF. Together with reference TRBV5-1 and TRBJ2-2, the CDR3 gives the full variable domain: KAGVTQTPRYLIKTRGQQVTLSCSPISGHRSVSWYQQTPGQGLQFLFEYFSETQRNKGNFPGRFSGRQFSNSRSEMNVSTLELGDSALYLCASSTSGTGFTGELFFGEGSRLTVL.

This clone was seen just once. The chain recombines TRBV7-6 with TRBJ2-2; 8 nucleotides line up with TRBD2. The junction had 12 bases not matched to a gene; V was cut back by 5 bases and J by 4 bases. This CDR3 contains 17 residues. Germline values: CDR1 SGHVS, CDR2 FNYEAQ. The CDR3 DNA reads TGTGCCAGCAGCCCCACCCGAAGCGGGAGTAGCACCGGGGAGCTGTTTTTT. This codes for CASSPTRSGSSTGELFF.

CDR3 residues: CASSIGDRGRSVGYTF. For the CDR3, the DNA is TGTGCCAGTAGTATAGGCGACAGGGGGCGATCGGTTGGCTACACCTTC. The rearrangement uses TRBV19 and TRBJ1-2; TRBD1 matches at 10 bases. With 1 base clipped from V and 7 bases from J, the junction kept 9 bases outside the gene matches. CDR3 length: 16 amino acids. Germline CDR1 and CDR2: LNHDA and SQIVND (reference sequence).

This clone was counted once. The rearrangement joins TRBV15 to TRBJ2-1; 10 bases match TRBD1. The J segment lost 5 bases and the V segment lost 5 bases, leaving 3 bases of the junction unmatched. This CDR3 region has 14 residues. Per germline, CDR1 LNHNV and CDR2 YYDKDF (reference sequence). The CDR3 protein is CATSGTGAHNEQFF. The DNA of the CDR3 is TGTGCCACCAGCGGGACAGGGGCCCACAATGAGCAGTTCTTC. Filled out from reference TRBV15 and TRBJ2-1, the complete variable domain reads DAMVIQNPRYQVTQFGKPVTLSCSQTLNHNVMYWYQQKSSQAPKLLFHYYDKDFNNEADTPDNFQSRRPNTSFCFLDIRSPGLGDTAMYLCATSGTGAHNEQFFGPGTRLTVL.

The gene calls are TRBV18 and TRBJ1-5; 7 bases fit TRBD1. Germline CDR1 is KGHSH and CDR2 is LQKENI. The CDR3 contains 13 residues. The V gene end was trimmed by 5 bases and the J gene end by 8 bases; junction bases not matched to a gene: 6. Written as DNA, the CDR3 is TGTGCCAGCTCAGCTAACAGGGGCGAGCCCCAGCATTTT. Protein: CASSANRGEPQHF.

This chain joins TRBV6-1 and TRBJ2-7; TRBD1 aligns across 8 bases. V was pared by 7 bases and J by 2 bases, with 7 bases of the junction left unmatched. The CDR3 is made up of 14 amino acids. CDR1 and CDR2 (germline): MNHNS, SASEGT. The CDR3 DNA is TGTGCCAGCACCATAGGGACAGGCGCCTACGAGCAGTACTTC. Translated, it gives CASTIGTGAYEQYF.

This sequence joins TRBV5-6 and TRBJ2-5, with 9 bases aligning to TRBD2. V was pared by 2 bases and J by 2 bases, with 7 bases of the junction left unmatched. Germline CDR1 is SGHDT and CDR2 is YYEEEE. CDR3 size: 16 residues. The CDR3 spells CASSFLAGLDQETQYF. In DNA, the CDR3 is TGTGCCAGCAGCTTCCTAGCGGGGTTAGATCAAGAGACCCAGTACTTC.

The CDR3: CASSTRAGQGGYNEQFF. The CDR3 nucleotides read TGCGCCAGCAGCACGAGGGCCGGACAGGGCGGGTACAATGAGCAGTTCTTC. J is TRBJ2-1 and V is TRBV5-1, with 8 positions matching TRBD1. The CDR3 loop spans 17 amino acids. Germline V gives CDR1 SGHRS, CDR2 YFSETQ. V dropped 4 bases and J dropped 4; count of bases not matched to a gene: 13.

This clone was observed once. The rearrangement uses TRBV2 and TRBJ1-6; 8 bases are a match to TRBD1. Germline CDR1 reads SNHLY; CDR2 reads FYNNEI. The CDR3 is 16 amino acids. Losses at the gene ends were 5 bases for V and 6 bases for J; bases not matched to a gene: 9. Here the CDR3 reads CASSYQGAPVNSPLHF. The CDR3 nucleotides are TGTGCCAGCAGTTACCAGGGGGCCCCTGTTAATTCACCCCTCCACTTT. Using reference TRBV2 and TRBJ1-6 for the parts outside the CDR3, the full variable domain is EPEVTQTPSHQVTQMGQEVILRCVPISNHLYFYWYRQILGQKVEFLVSFYNNEISEKSEIFDDQFSVERPDGSNFTLKIRSTKLEDSAMYFCASSYQGAPVNSPLHFGNGTRLTVT.

The rearrangement joins TRBV10-1 to TRBJ1-1, with a possible D match to TRBD1 (5 bases). V lost 6 bases and J 5 bases, leaving 19 bases between the germline ends. This CDR3 comprises 15 residues. Per the germline V gene, CDR1 is WNHNN and CDR2 is SYGVQD (reference sequence). The CDR3 nucleotides read TGCGCCAGCAGCAAGGGGATCTCGGTGGGGACTGAAGCTTTCTTT. Translated, it gives CASSKGISVGTEAFF.

This chain joins TRBV6-5 and TRBJ2-5, with D perhaps matching TRBD2 (6 bases). Germline-derived CDR1 and CDR2 are MNHEY and SVGAGI. The CDR3 sequence is 15 residues long. Between the trimmed V and J ends, which lost 0 bases and 4 bases, there was a span of 12 bases. This CDR3 reads CASSYSRPGGETQYF. CDR3 DNA sequence: TGTGCCAGCAGTTACTCCAGGCCCGGGGGAGAGACCCAGTACTTC.

This clone has only a few counts. The rearrangement links TRBV6-1 to TRBJ2-2, with D perhaps matching TRBD1 (5 bases). The CDR3 is 14 amino acids. The germline V gene has CDR1 MNHNS and CDR2 SASEGT. V was shortened by 5 bases and J by 4 bases, with 11 bases between the two germline ends. The CDR3: CASSRAQGTGELFF. The CDR3 nucleotides are TGTGCCAGCAGTAGGGCGCAGGGCACCGGGGAGCTGTTTTTT.

Comment on this clone: The junction and the germline gene differ at one end; a read error may be behind it. The rearrangement links TRBV5-6 to TRBJ2-7, with TRBD2 identical over 13 bases. The CDR3 contains 15 residues. Germline V gene sequence: CDR1 SGHDT, CDR2 YYEEEE. CDR3 sequence reads: CASSLLWTSGRPWDF. CDR3 nucleotides: TGTGCCAGCAGCTTGTTGTGGACTAGCGGGAGACCGTGGGACTTC.

This clone was detected a few times. The chain links TRBV5-1 to TRBJ1-1; TRBD1 might be the D (6 bases). Germline lookup yields CDR1 SGHRS and CDR2 YFSETQ. This CDR3 spans 14 amino acids. V lost 0 bases and J 5 bases, leaving 11 bases between the germline ends. The CDR3 protein is CASSLVGAGTEAFF. CDR3 sequence (DNA): TGCGCCAGCAGCTTGGTGGGGGCTGGGACTGAAGCTTTCTTT.

V is TRBV6-5 and J is TRBJ1-2; D is undetermined. Germline V CDR1 and CDR2: MNHEY, SVGAGI. There are 11 residues in the CDR3. Trimming removed 6 bases from V and 12 bases from J, with 14 bases in between. CDR3 nucleotide sequence: TGTGCCAGCAGGCACCAGGCAGTGGACACCTTC. Residues: CASRHQAVDTF.